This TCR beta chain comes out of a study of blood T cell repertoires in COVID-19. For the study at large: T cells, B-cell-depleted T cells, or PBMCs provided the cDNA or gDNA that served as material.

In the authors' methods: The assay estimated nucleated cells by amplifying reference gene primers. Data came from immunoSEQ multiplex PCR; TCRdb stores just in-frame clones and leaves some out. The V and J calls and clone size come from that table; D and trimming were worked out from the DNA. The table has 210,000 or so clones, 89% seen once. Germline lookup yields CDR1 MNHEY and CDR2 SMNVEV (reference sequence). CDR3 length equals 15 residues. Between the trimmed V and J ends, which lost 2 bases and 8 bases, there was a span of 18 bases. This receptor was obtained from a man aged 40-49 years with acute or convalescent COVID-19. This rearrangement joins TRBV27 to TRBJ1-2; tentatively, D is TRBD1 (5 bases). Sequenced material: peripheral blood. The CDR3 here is CASSLHPQGTGGYTF. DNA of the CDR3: TGTGCCAGCAGTTTACATCCCCAGGGAACGGGCGGCTACACCTTC.